These 3 T cell receptor beta chains were sequenced from one sample in a study of PD-L1 blockade in urothelial cancer. The method was immunoSEQ multiplex PCR; TCRdb's version includes in-frame clones alone and lacks a portion of them. The sample holds 90,000 or so clones, around 91% seen once. The time point: pretreatment peripheral blood. The sample was PBMCs, taken around atezolizumab (anti-PD-L1) treatment. The receptors were sampled from a man in his 60s with urothelial cancer.

V usage is TRBV7-9 and J usage is TRBJ2-2, with D perhaps matching TRBD1 (6 bases). The V gene lost 4 bases and the J gene lost 3 bases, with 9 bases spanning the gap. This CDR3 spans 14 amino acids. Germline lookup yields CDR1 SEHNR and CDR2 FQNEAQ (reference sequence). In nucleotides, the CDR3 is TGTGCCAGCAGCTCGGACAGCGACACCGGGGAGCTGTTTTTT. This sequence encodes CASSSDSDTGELFF.

This clone was seen a few times. This sequence joins TRBV4-1 and TRBJ1-6, with 8 bases identical to TRBD1. The CDR3 covers 19 residues. Per germline, CDR1 MGHRA and CDR2 YSYEKL. V was pared by 1 base and J by 2 bases, with 10 bases of the junction left unmatched. CDR3 loop: CASSQVIGQGAPYNSPLHF. The CDR3 DNA is TGCGCCAGCAGCCAAGTAATTGGGCAGGGGGCCCCCTATAATTCACCCCTCCACTTT.

The V call is TRBV13, the J call TRBJ2-7; D is unresolved. The V gene lost 1 base and the J gene lost 0 bases, with 4 bases spanning the gap. There are 13 residues in the CDR3. CDR1 and CDR2 (germline): PRHDT, FYEKMQ (reference sequence). CDR3 DNA: TGTGCCAGCAGCTTAGTCAGCTCCTACGAGCAGTACTTC. Protein: CASSLVSSYEQYF.